This T cell receptor beta chain is drawn from a study of spatial heterogeneity in lung cancer. The wider study: The donors, more than 55 patients with untreated early-stage non-small cell lung cancer, provided the samples. Where available, sequencing covered follow-up PBMC samples, taken at a median of approximately 2 years after resection.

The CDR3 is made up of 13 amino acids. Germline CDR1 reads SGHTA; CDR2 reads FQGNSA. V lost 3 bases to trimming and J lost 9 bases, with 13 bases between them. The sample's time point: blood at routine non-recurrence follow-up after resection. The input material, whole RNA from tumor, nontumor lung or frozen PBMC, was sequenced unsorted. One entry per CDR3 protein, called by TCRdb with MiXCR from the 5' RACE reads. This table has 110,000 or so distinct CDR3 sequences, under 14% appearing once. With regard to this clonotype: This may come from a read error, since a much larger clone is one base off.

The clonotype comes from a female donor with early-stage non-small cell lung cancer. The sequenced sample was PBMCs, obtained at follow-up. This rearrangement joins TRBV7-2 to TRBJ2-3; D perhaps matches TRBD2 (6 bases). The CDR3 DNA reads as TGTGCCAGCAGCTTGACTAGTCCACAAACGCAGTATTTT. Its protein is CASSLTSPQTQYF.